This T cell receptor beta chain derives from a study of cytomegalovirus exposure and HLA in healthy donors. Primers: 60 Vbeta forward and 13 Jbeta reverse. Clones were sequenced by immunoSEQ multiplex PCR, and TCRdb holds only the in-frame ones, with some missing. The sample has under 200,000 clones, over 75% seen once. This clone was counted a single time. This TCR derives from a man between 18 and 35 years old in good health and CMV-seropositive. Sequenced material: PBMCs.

The CDR3 here is CASSLRQGNQPQHF. The CDR3 bases are TGTGCCAGTAGTTTACGACAGGGTAATCAGCCCCAGCATTTT. The chain employs TRBV19 and TRBJ1-5; 7 bases are a match to TRBD1. Trimming removed 5 bases from V and 4 bases from J; junction bases left unmatched: 5. The CDR3 sequence is 14 residues long. Germline V gene sequence: CDR1 LNHDA, CDR2 SQIVND (reference sequence).